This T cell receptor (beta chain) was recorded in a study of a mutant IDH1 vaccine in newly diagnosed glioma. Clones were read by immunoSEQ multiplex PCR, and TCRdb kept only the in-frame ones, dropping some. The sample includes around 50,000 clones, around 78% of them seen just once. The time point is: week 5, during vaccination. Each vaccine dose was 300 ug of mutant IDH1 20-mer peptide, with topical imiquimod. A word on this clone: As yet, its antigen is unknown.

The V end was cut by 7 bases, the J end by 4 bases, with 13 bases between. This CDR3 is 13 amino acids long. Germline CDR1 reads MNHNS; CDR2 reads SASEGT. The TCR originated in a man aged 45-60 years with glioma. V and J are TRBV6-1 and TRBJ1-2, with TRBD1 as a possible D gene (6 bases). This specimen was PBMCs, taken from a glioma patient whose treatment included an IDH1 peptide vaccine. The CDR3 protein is CASTKDSPYGYTF. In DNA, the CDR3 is TGTGCCAGCACCAAGGACAGCCCCTATGGCTACACCTTC.